A single sample gave rise to the 19 T cell receptor beta chains below, sequenced in a study of T cell changes during pregnancy in multiple sclerosis. Measured with immunoSEQ multiplex PCR; TCRdb has only the in-frame clones, and not every one. Among around 19,000 clones, 87% were seen once, and the ten largest hold around an eighth. The specimen was CD8+ T cells from peripheral blood mononuclear cells, collected in the third trimester of pregnancy. These receptor sequences come from a female donor in good health, enrolled as a control in a pregnancy study.

This rearrangement joins TRBV29-1 to TRBJ1-2; 8 bases align to TRBD1. The V segment lost 8 bases and the J segment 4 bases; nucleotides outside the gene matches: 12. Germline CDR1 and CDR2: SQVTM and ANQGSEA. CDR3 length equals 14 residues. The CDR3 spells CSIDYRGDSYGYTF. Here the CDR3 DNA reads TGCAGCATCGACTACAGGGGGGATTCCTATGGCTACACCTTC.

This clone was observed a single time. V gene TRBV13 combines with J gene TRBJ1-2; TRBD1 aligns across 8 bases. Unmatched junction bases numbered 8, after V lost 7 bases and J lost 4 bases. Germline V CDR1 and CDR2: PRHDT, FYEKMQ (reference sequence). This CDR3 contains 14 residues. The CDR3 reads CASTPRDRPYGYTF. The CDR3 nucleotides read TGTGCCAGCACCCCCCGGGACAGGCCCTATGGCTACACCTTC. The entire variable domain, with the rest obtained from reference TRBV13 and TRBJ1-2, is as follows: AAGVIQSPRHLIKEKRETATLKCYPIPRHDTVYWYQQGPGQDPQFLISFYEKMQSDKGSIPDRFSAQQFSDYHSELNMSSLELGDSALYFCASTPRDRPYGYTFGSGTRLTVV.

The chain carries TRBV27 and TRBJ2-1, with 8 bases identical to TRBD2. Germline CDR1 MNHEY, CDR2 SMNVEV (reference sequence). CDR3 length equals 16 residues. The V segment lost 6 bases and the J segment 2 bases; nucleotides outside the gene matches: 9. The CDR3 DNA is TGTGCCAGCAGAGGACAACTGGGACTAGCCTACAATGAGCAGTTCTTC. Protein sequence: CASRGQLGLAYNEQFF.

V and J are TRBV5-6 and TRBJ2-2, with 10 bases lining up with TRBD1. In germline, CDR1 is SGHDT, CDR2 YYEEEE. Trimming cost V 3 bases and J 0 bases; bases outside gene matches: 2. The length of the CDR3 is 16 residues. The CDR3 here is CASSSGQGANTGELFF. Here the CDR3 DNA reads TGTGCCAGCAGCTCCGGACAGGGGGCGAACACCGGGGAGCTGTTTTTT. Complete variable domain (other parts from reference TRBV5-6 and TRBJ2-2): DAGVTQSPTHLIKTRGQQVTLRCSPKSGHDTVSWYQQALGQGPQFIFQYYEEEERQRGNFPDRFSGHQFPNYSSELNVNALLLGDSALYLCASSSGQGANTGELFFGEGSRLTVL.

The chain uses TRBV5-6 and TRBJ2-3; 11 bases agree with TRBD2. J gave up 0 bases and V 0 bases, and 6 bases lay outside the gene matches. Germline V gene lookup returns CDR1 SGHDT and CDR2 YYEEEE. The CDR3 runs 18 residues. Here the CDR3 DNA reads TGTGCCAGCAGCTTGGAACTAGCGGGGGTGACTAGCACAGATACGCAGTATTTT. Translation: CASSLELAGVTSTDTQYF.

V gene TRBV21-1 combines with J gene TRBJ2-1; the D call in the table, TRBD2, was not verified against the DNA. TRBV21-1 is annotated as a pseudogene. This CDR3 comprises 14 residues. CDR3 sequence reads: CASSKGGRLDEQFF. Here the CDR3 DNA reads TGTGCCAGCAGCAAAGGAGGGAGGTTGGATGAGCAGTTCTTC.

The chain links TRBV7-3 to TRBJ1-2; 7 nucleotides align to TRBD1. This CDR3 is built from 14 residues. The ends lost 1 base at V and 2 bases at J; junction bases unmatched: 1. Germline V gives CDR1 SGHTA, CDR2 FQGTGA. The CDR3 sequence: CASSLSRGNYGYTF. CDR3 sequence (DNA): TGTGCCAGCAGCTTAAGCAGGGGGAACTATGGCTACACCTTC. The full variable domain, in which reference TRBV7-3 and TRBJ1-2 provide the parts outside the CDR3, is GAGVSQTPSNKVTEKGKYVELRCDPISGHTALYWYRQSLGQGPEFLIYFQGTGAADDSGLPNDRFFAVRPEGSVSTLKIQRTERGDSAVYLCASSLSRGNYGYTFGSGTRLTVV.

The chain uses TRBV5-6 and TRBJ2-3, with 9 bases that match TRBD2. V trimming: 2 bases; J trimming: 4 bases; junction bases outside the gene matches: 2. CDR1 and CDR2 from the germline V gene are SGHDT and YYEEEE. This CDR3 contains 14 residues. Here the CDR3 reads CASSFSGSADTQYF. The CDR3 DNA sequence: TGTGCCAGCAGCTTTAGCGGGAGCGCAGATACGCAGTATTTT.

The chain couples TRBV15 to TRBJ2-2; 7 nucleotides match TRBD1. CDR3 length: 16 residues. Germline V gene data show CDR1 as LNHNV and CDR2 as YYDKDF (reference sequence). The ends lost 4 bases at V and 1 base at J; junction bases unmatched: 6. In DNA, the CDR3 is TGTGCCACCAGCATTGACCGGGACAGGAACACCGGGGAGCTGTTTTTT. Its protein is CATSIDRDRNTGELFF. The entire variable domain, with the rest obtained from reference TRBV15 and TRBJ2-2, is as follows: DAMVIQNPRYQVTQFGKPVTLSCSQTLNHNVMYWYQQKSSQAPKLLFHYYDKDFNNEADTPDNFQSRRPNTSFCFLDIRSPGLGDTAMYLCATSIDRDRNTGELFFGEGSRLTVL.

The genes are TRBV7-9 and TRBJ1-1, with D uncertain. With 2 bases removed from V and 3 bases from J, the gap between germline ends came to 7 bases. The CDR3 totals 13 residues. Germline assignment: CDR1 SEHNR and CDR2 FQNEAQ (reference sequence). The CDR3 DNA reads TGTGCCAGCAGCTTACCCGGGGACACTGAAGCTTTCTTT. The encoded protein is CASSLPGDTEAFF.

V usage is TRBV19 and J usage is TRBJ2-1; 10 nucleotides line up with TRBD2. The trim removed 10 bases at V and 7 bases at J, leaving 7 bases unmatched. The CDR3 sequence is 13 residues long. Germline loops: CDR1 LNHDA, CDR2 SQIVND (reference sequence). This CDR3 reads CATTAGGWNEQFF. CDR3 bases: TGTGCCACCACAGCGGGAGGGTGGAATGAGCAGTTCTTC.

This clone has only one observation. This rearrangement joins TRBV27 to TRBJ2-7; possibly TRBD2 for D (5 bases). V was cut by 6 bases and J by 3 bases, with 15 bases left in between. Germline lookup yields CDR1 MNHEY and CDR2 SMNVEV (reference sequence). The CDR3 length is 14 residues. In nucleotides, the CDR3 is TGTGCCAGCAGGCGGACGGAGGAACTCTACGAGCAGTACTTC. It is translated as CASRRTEELYEQYF.

The CDR3 here is CASSIESRSSYEQYF. CDR3 nucleotides: TGTGCCAGTAGTATAGAGTCGAGGAGCTCCTACGAGCAGTACTTC. The V gene is TRBV19, the J gene TRBJ2-7; D call uncertain. Per germline, CDR1 LNHDA and CDR2 SQIVND (reference sequence). The germline V and J ends were trimmed by 0 bases and 0 bases, with 9 bases remaining between them. The CDR3 covers 15 residues.

With regard to this clone: The junction departs from germline at one end; a sequencing error may be responsible. V usage is TRBV9 and J usage is TRBJ2-3; 13 nucleotides align to TRBD2. The CDR3 is 16 residues long. Germline CDR1 is SGDLS and CDR2 is YYNGEE. CDR3 in DNA: TGTGCCAGCAGCCCATGGACTAGCGGGGGCACACATACGCAGTATTTT. Translated: CASSPWTSGGTHTQYF.

This chain uses TRBV27 with TRBJ2-4, with 7 bases matching TRBD1. CDR1 MNHEY and CDR2 SMNVEV come from the germline V gene (reference sequence). The CDR3 totals 14 residues. V dropped 3 bases and J dropped 1; count of bases not matched to a gene: 0. Here the CDR3 DNA reads TGTGCCAGCAGTTTGACAGGGGCCAAAAACATTCAGTACTTC. Protein sequence: CASSLTGAKNIQYF.

The rearrangement links TRBV29-1 to TRBJ2-1, with 8 bases lining up with TRBD2. There are 13 residues in the CDR3. Looked up from germline, CDR1 is SQVTM and CDR2 is ANQGSEA. Trimming cost V 2 bases and J 4 bases; bases outside gene matches: 1. CDR3 sequence (DNA): TGCAGCGTTGAATTAGCGGGGTACAATGAGCAGTTCTTC. Translating it yields CSVELAGYNEQFF.

The chain employs TRBV27 and TRBJ1-5; TRBD1 matches 7 bases. Germline values: CDR1 MNHEY, CDR2 SMNVEV (reference sequence). The ends lost 4 bases at V and 1 base at J; junction bases unmatched: 1. There are 14 residues in the CDR3. This chain's CDR3 is CASSYRGSNQPQHF. In DNA form, the CDR3 reads TGTGCCAGCAGTTACAGGGGAAGCAATCAGCCCCAGCATTTT.

The gene calls are TRBV7-2 and TRBJ2-2; D ambiguous. The CDR3 consists of 15 residues. Between the trimmed V and J ends, which lost 5 bases and 6 bases, there was a span of 16 bases. Germline CDR1 SGHTA, CDR2 FQGNSA. Here the CDR3 reads CASSPPPGYPGELFF. The CDR3 region has the DNA TGTGCCAGCAGCCCGCCCCCGGGTTATCCCGGGGAGCTGTTTTTT.

The chain joins TRBV4-2 to TRBJ2-2, with 9 bases matching TRBD2. The CDR3 length is 16 residues. CDR1 is LGHNA, CDR2 YNFKEQ, per germline. V dropped 0 bases and J dropped 7; count of bases not matched to a gene: 6. CDR3 in DNA: TGTGCCAGCAGCCAAGAACAGCTAGCGGGGTTCGGGGAGCTGTTTTTT. This sequence encodes CASSQEQLAGFGELFF.